The clone carrying this T cell receptor (beta chain) was detected ten times or more. The antigen remains unidentified. This record belongs to a study of response to subunit inactivated influenza vaccine. Germline CDR1 and CDR2: DFQATT and SNEGSKA (reference sequence). The V gene end was trimmed by 1 base and the J gene end by 5 bases; junction bases not matched to a gene: 5. The CDR3 spans 15 residues. Study-wide findings and caveats: A suggestion made by the authors is that each seasonal influenza vaccination recruits few new T cells.

TCRdb called the RT-PCR reads again in MiXCR, with one record for every CDR3 protein. This table has about 160,000 distinct CDR3 sequences, 11% appearing once. The chain combines TRBV20-1 with TRBJ2-7, with 13 bases lining up with TRBD2. Sequencing used non-naive T cells sorted from PBMCs, obtained 40 to 50 days after vaccination. The receptor was isolated from a man in his forties or fifties who received an inactivated influenza vaccine. This CDR3 reads CSARGTSGSVNEQYF. CDR3 DNA: TGCAGTGCTAGAGGGACTAGCGGGAGTGTCAACGAGCAGTACTTC.